This passage covers 10 T cell receptor beta chains from one sample sequenced in a study of blood T cell repertoires in COVID-19. The protocol was immunoSEQ multiplex PCR, while the TCRdb copy is restricted to in-frame clones and leaves out a portion. The repertoire has tens of thousands of clones, approximately 87% of them found once; the top ten carry 6.5%. What was sequenced was peripheral blood. The receptors originated from a woman aged 60-70 years with COVID-19, enrolled during active disease.

The genes are TRBV11-3 and TRBJ2-7; 8 bases agree with TRBD2. CDR1 is SGHNT and CDR2 is YENEEA in the germline V gene. After removal of 5 bases from V and 1 base from J, the junction contained 7 bases not matched to a gene. The CDR3 spans 15 residues. CDR3 sequence: CASSPGLVSSYEQYF. CDR3 coding DNA: TGTGCCAGCAGCCCGGGACTAGTATCTTCCTACGAGCAGTACTTC. The whole variable domain, remainder taken from reference TRBV11-3 and TRBJ2-7, is EAGVVQSPRYKIIEKKQPVAFWCNPISGHNTLYWYLQNLGQGPELLIRYENEEAVDDSQLPKDRFSAERLKGVDSTLKIQPAELGDSAVYLCASSPGLVSSYEQYFGPGTRLTVT.

The chain is built from TRBV28 and TRBJ2-7, with D perhaps matching TRBD1 (5 bases). The germline V gene encodes CDR1 MDHEN and CDR2 SYDVKM. The CDR3 covers 15 residues. Trimming removed 1 base at V and 3 bases at J, with 13 bases between. The chain's CDR3 is CASSLLGQGFYEQYF. CDR3 coding DNA: TGTGCCAGCAGTTTATTAGGTCAGGGATTCTACGAGCAGTACTTC.

V gene TRBV19 combines with J gene TRBJ1-5; 7 bases align to TRBD1. This CDR3 contains 16 residues. Germline assignment: CDR1 LNHDA and CDR2 SQIVND (reference sequence). V trimming: 5 bases; J trimming: 3 bases; junction bases outside the gene matches: 10. The CDR3 DNA reads as TGTGCCAGTAGTCCCCAGGGACAGAAATACAATCAGCCCCAGCATTTT. It codes for CASSPQGQKYNQPQHF.

The J gene is TRBJ2-1, the V gene TRBV7-8; the match to TRBD2 covers 8 bases. Germline values: CDR1 SGHVS, CDR2 FQNEAQ. J was trimmed by 7 bases and V by 3 bases; bases with no gene match: 14. The CDR3 runs to 17 residues. The CDR3 region has the DNA TGTGCCAGCAGCTTTTATTACCAGCGGGAGCCCCGGAATGAGCAGTTCTTC. It is translated as CASSFYYQREPRNEQFF.

The CDR3: CASSPRTSGRHNEQFF. DNA of the CDR3: TGTGCCAGCAGCCCACGGACTAGCGGGAGACACAATGAGCAGTTCTTC. The chain is built from TRBV13 and TRBJ2-1; 13 nucleotides align to TRBD2. V lost 5 bases to trimming and J lost 5 bases; unmatched junction nucleotides: 6. The germline gives CDR1 PRHDT, CDR2 FYEKMQ (reference sequence). The CDR3 contains 16 residues. Based on the CDR3 plus reference TRBV13 and TRBJ2-1, the full variable domain is AAGVIQSPRHLIKEKRETATLKCYPIPRHDTVYWYQQGPGQDPQFLISFYEKMQSDKGSIPDRFSAQQFSDYHSELNMSSLELGDSALYFCASSPRTSGRHNEQFFGPGTRLTVL.

The chain combines TRBV27 with TRBJ2-3; TRBD2 matches at 14 bases. CDR1 and CDR2 (germline): MNHEY, SMNVEV (reference sequence). This CDR3 has 18 residues. With 1 base clipped from V and 3 bases from J, the junction kept 6 bases outside the gene matches. As DNA, the CDR3 is TGTGCCAGCAGTTTATACGGGACTAGCGGGAGCGGGACAGATACGCAGTATTTT. Its protein product is CASSLYGTSGSGTDTQYF.

This clone showed up just a few times. The rearrangement links TRBV28 to TRBJ1-1, with no clear D. The V gene's germline CDR1 is MDHEN and CDR2 SYDVKM. The CDR3 runs to 13 residues. Trimming shortened V by 2 bases and J by 1 base, and 5 bases separated the two germline ends. CDR3 sequence: CASSLLRNTEAFF. Written as DNA, the CDR3 is TGTGCCAGCAGTTTACTCCGGAACACTGAAGCTTTCTTT.

The chain uses TRBV3-1 (or the pseudogene TRBV3-2) and TRBJ1-1; D remains ambiguous. Trimming took 8 bases from V and 3 from J, leaving 13 bases between them. The length of the CDR3 is 13 residues. CDR1 and CDR2 from the germline V gene are LGHDT and YNNKEL (reference sequence). The CDR3 region has the DNA TGTGCCAGCTCTCGGGTTGCGGACACTGAAGCTTTCTTT. Its protein product is CASSRVADTEAFF.

The gene calls are TRBV19 and TRBJ1-3, with D hard to call. V dropped 6 bases and J dropped 0 bases, with 12 bases sitting between them. From germline, CDR1 is LNHDA and CDR2 SQIVND (reference sequence). This CDR3 is 15 amino acids long. The CDR3 DNA reads as TGTGCCAGTAGACATCGTGGGAGCTCTGGAAACACCATATATTTT. Its protein product is CASRHRGSSGNTIYF.

This clone came up a few times. V and J are TRBV2 and TRBJ1-2, with 10 positions matching TRBD1. The germline V gene has CDR1 SNHLY and CDR2 FYNNEI. The CDR3 is 18 amino acids. Losses at the gene ends were 0 bases for V and 0 bases for J; bases not matched to a gene: 7. DNA for the CDR3: TGTGCCAGCAGTGAAGCTGCGGGACAGGGGTCCGCTAACTATGGCTACACCTTC. Residues: CASSEAAGQGSANYGYTF.